This entry lists 13 T cell receptor beta chains sequenced from one sample in a study of blood T cell repertoires in COVID-19. Method: immunoSEQ multiplex PCR; TCRdb's copy keeps in-frame clones and lacks some. The sample has 200,000 to 300,000 clones; approximately 91% are singletons. The sequenced material came from peripheral blood. Every receptor here comes from a woman aged 25 to 45 with acute or convalescent COVID-19.

This clone was detected only once. The rearrangement uses TRBV30 and TRBJ2-5; D not certain. The CDR3 has 18 amino acids. V was clipped by 3 bases and J by 4 bases, with 27 bases between them. Germline V gives CDR1 GTSNPN, CDR2 SVGIG (reference sequence). CDR3 sequence: CAWSHPPLTQRGRETQYF. CDR3 nucleotides: TGTGCCTGGAGCCACCCCCCTCTGACCCAGCGTGGTCGAGAGACCCAGTACTTC. Complete variable domain (other parts from reference TRBV30 and TRBJ2-5): SQTIHQWPATLVQPVGSPLSLECTVEGTSNPNLYWYRQAAGRGLQLLFYSVGIGQISSEVPQNLSASRPQDRQFILSSKKLLLSDSGFYLCAWSHPPLTQRGRETQYFGPGTRLLVL.

The gene calls are TRBV24-1 and TRBJ2-5; 8 nucleotides match TRBD1. Germline CDR1 is KGHDR and CDR2 is SFDVKD. The junction had 7 bases not matched to a gene; V was cut back by 0 bases and J by 5 bases. The CDR3 consists of 16 residues. The CDR3 sequence is CATSDLGQGGMETQYF. The CDR3 DNA reads as TGTGCCACCAGTGATTTGGGACAGGGTGGGATGGAGACCCAGTACTTC.

Only one count was recorded for this clone. The chain couples TRBV3-1 (or the pseudogene TRBV3-2) to TRBJ2-1, with 14 bases matching TRBD2. Germline CDR1 is LGHDT and CDR2 is YNNKEL (reference sequence). The V and J ends lost 4 bases and 7 bases, in that order; junction bases with no gene match: 9. This CDR3 is built from 17 residues. This chain's CDR3 is CASSLAQGTSGRNEQFF. The CDR3 DNA sequence: TGTGCCAGCAGCCTCGCACAGGGGACTAGCGGGAGAAATGAGCAGTTCTTC.

The rearrangement links TRBV9 to TRBJ1-2; D is unresolved. Deletions cut 4 bases from V and 3 bases from J, with 13 bases between. CDR3 length: 14 residues. From germline, CDR1 is SGDLS and CDR2 YYNGEE. CDR3 in DNA: TGTGCCAGCAGCCCCGGCGGAGGGCACTATGGCTACACCTTC. Protein: CASSPGGGHYGYTF.

The J gene is TRBJ2-5, the V gene TRBV11-2, with a tentative D call TRBD2 (5 bases). V was clipped by 3 bases and J by 2 bases, with 13 bases between them. CDR1 and CDR2 from the germline V gene are SGHAT and FQNNGV. CDR3 length equals 15 residues. The CDR3 reads CASSFSLGRQETQYF. DNA of the CDR3: TGTGCCAGCAGCTTTTCCCTAGGGAGACAAGAGACCCAGTACTTC.

This rearrangement joins TRBV6-2 or TRBV6-3 to TRBJ2-1, with TRBD1 matching 8 bases. The V gene's germline CDR1 is MNHEY and CDR2 SVGEGT. This CDR3 spans 18 amino acids. The trim removed 0 bases at V and 4 bases at J, leaving 11 bases unmatched. The CDR3 region has the DNA TGTGCCAGCAGTTACTCGATTGGCAGGGGGCATGGGTACAATGAGCAGTTCTTC. It translates to CASSYSIGRGHGYNEQFF.

V and J are TRBV14 and TRBJ1-3; no clear D. The germline V gene encodes CDR1 SGHDN and CDR2 FVKESK. V lost 0 bases, J lost 8 bases, and 14 bases lay in between. The CDR3 length is 15 residues. For the CDR3, the DNA is TGTGCCAGCAGCCAAGATTTCGCCGGGAGGGACACCATATATTTT. This translates into CASSQDFAGRDTIYF.

The chain employs TRBV29-1 and TRBJ1-1; D is possibly TRBD1 (5 bases). The germline V gene encodes CDR1 SQVTM and CDR2 ANQGSEA. V was trimmed by 6 bases and J by 1 base, leaving 12 bases between them. The CDR3 has 13 residues. The CDR3 DNA reads TGCAGCGTGAATGGCAGGGCGAACACTGAAGCTTTCTTT. Protein: CSVNGRANTEAFF.

A note on this clone: Germline is not matched at one junction end, which may reflect a read error. The gene calls are TRBV7-7 and TRBJ2-5; 13 bases are a match to TRBD2. Germline V gene lookup returns CDR1 SSHAT and CDR2 FNYEAQ (reference sequence). CDR3 size: 16 residues. In nucleotides, the CDR3 is TGTGCTAGCAGCCCCGGGACTAGCGGGACTCGCGGGACCCAGTACTTC. Protein sequence: CASSPGTSGTRGTQYF.

This chain uses TRBV13 with TRBJ2-3, with no clear D. With 1 base removed from V and 7 bases from J, the gap between germline ends came to 9 bases. Looked up from germline, CDR1 is PRHDT and CDR2 is FYEKMQ (reference sequence). This CDR3 has 13 residues. CDR3 in DNA: TGTGCCAGCAGCTTAGACGAGAGAAATACGCAGTATTTT. Translated, it gives CASSLDERNTQYF.

In this sample, this clone turned up many times. The rearrangement uses TRBV20-1 and TRBJ2-7; 7 positions match TRBD2. Germline assignment: CDR1 DFQATT and CDR2 SNEGSKA (reference sequence). V shed 3 bases and J 4 bases; nucleotides not matched to a gene: 6. CDR3 length equals 13 residues. The CDR3 region has the DNA TGCAGTGCTAGTTCCCCTAGCGGATACGAGCAGTACTTC. Protein product: CSASSPSGYEQYF.

The chain joins TRBV27 to TRBJ2-4; 9 nucleotides agree with TRBD1. Germline CDR1 reads MNHEY; CDR2 reads SMNVEV (reference sequence). The CDR3 runs to 19 residues. J lost 0 bases, V lost 7 bases, and 16 bases had no gene match. The CDR3 here is CASTPLGQQGASAKNIQYF. CDR3 DNA sequence: TGTGCCAGCACCCCATTGGGCCAACAGGGGGCTTCAGCCAAAAACATTCAGTACTTC.

This clone showed up just a few times. The chain couples TRBV7-3 to TRBJ2-3, with 7 bases identical to TRBD2. Trimming at V came to 5 bases and at J to 3 bases, leaving 5 bases not matched to a gene. The CDR3 covers 14 residues. CDR1 is SGHTA and CDR2 is FQGTGA in the germline V gene. CDR3 loop: CASSKPGLTDTQYF. The CDR3 DNA is TGTGCCAGCAGCAAACCGGGACTAACAGATACGCAGTATTTT.